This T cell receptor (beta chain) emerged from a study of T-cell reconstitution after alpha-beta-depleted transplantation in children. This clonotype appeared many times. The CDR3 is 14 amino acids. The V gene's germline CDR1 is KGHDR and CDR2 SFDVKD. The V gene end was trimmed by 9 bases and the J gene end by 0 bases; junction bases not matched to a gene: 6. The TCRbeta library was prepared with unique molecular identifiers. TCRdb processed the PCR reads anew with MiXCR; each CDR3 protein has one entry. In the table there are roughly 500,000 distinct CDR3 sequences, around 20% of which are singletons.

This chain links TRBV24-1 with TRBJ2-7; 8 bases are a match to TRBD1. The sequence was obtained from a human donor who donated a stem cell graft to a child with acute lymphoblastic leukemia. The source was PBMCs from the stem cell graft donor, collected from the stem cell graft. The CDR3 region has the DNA TGTGCCACCGTAGGGACAGGAACCTCCTACGAGCAGTACTTC. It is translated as CATVGTGTSYEQYF.